This T cell receptor (beta chain) was documented in a study of blood T cell repertoires in COVID-19. Study-level background: The United States, Italy and Spain supplied acute and convalescent COVID-19 samples. PBMCs, B-cell-depleted T cells, or T cells provided the cDNA or gDNA that made up the material.

The CDR3 consists of 14 residues. The V gene's germline CDR1 is MNHEY and CDR2 SVGAGI. The ends lost 8 bases at V and 2 bases at J; junction bases unmatched: 6. The authors' processing: It was from reference gene primer amplification that nucleated cell counts were estimated. TCRdb's copy holds only in-frame clones and misses some; the assay was immunoSEQ multiplex PCR. The V and J calls and clone size come from that table; D and trimming were worked out from the DNA. In the table there are a few hundred thousand clones, around 88% of which are singletons. The sequencing input was peripheral blood. V usage is TRBV6-5 and J usage is TRBJ2-7; 10 bases align to TRBD1. This TCR was sampled from an older man with acute or convalescent COVID-19. The CDR3 is CASLTGTGAYEQYF. The CDR3, as DNA: TGTGCCAGCCTAACCGGGACAGGGGCCTACGAGCAGTACTTC.